The T cell receptor beta chain under discussion was sequenced for a study of T cells in Graves' hyperthyroidism and ophthalmopathy. Trimming removed 4 bases from V and 2 bases from J; junction bases left unmatched: 2. The CDR3 is 14 residues long. This clonotype was counted ten times or more. Its antigen is unknown. Study-wide findings and caveats: Most expanded thyroid clonotypes above 0.001 also appeared in blood.

RNA transcripts gave rise to amplified TCR beta CDR3 regions. An initial round of RT-PCR targeting the TCR CDR3 relied on the HTBI primer set. From the multiplex PCR reads, TCRdb called clonotypes with MiXCR, one entry per CDR3 protein. The sample holds 500,000 to 700,000 distinct CDR3 sequences, approximately 15% seen once. This TCR was sampled from a woman aged 18 to 35 with Graves' hyperthyroidism. Specimen: blood. This chain uses TRBV12-3 or TRBV12-4 with TRBJ1-5, with TRBD1 matching 7 bases. In DNA, the CDR3 is TGTGCCAGCAGTTGGGGGACAGGCAATCAGCCCCAGCATTTT. Translating gives CASSWGTGNQPQHF.